The clone carrying this T cell receptor (beta chain) was observed a single time. These data belong to a study of OX40 agonist ivuxolimab in advanced cancers. The CDR3 consists of 14 residues. Trimming took off 0 bases at V and 5 bases at J, with 8 bases between the two ends. The V gene's germline CDR1 is SGHVS and CDR2 FNYEAQ. Produced via immunoSEQ multiplex PCR; TCRdb's table is partial and in-frame only. Found here are about 64,000 clones, about 85% of them singletons; the top ten hold about 3%. This clonotype was sampled from an adult with an advanced solid tumor such as melanoma, head and neck, liver or kidney cancer. Sequenced material: CD4+ or CD8+ T cells sorted from blood, taken in a trial of the OX40 agonist ivuxolimab. The chain joins TRBV7-6 to TRBJ2-1, with unresolved D. CDR3 protein: CASSLAQVNNEQFF. Here the CDR3 DNA reads TGTGCCAGCAGCTTAGCGCAAGTCAACAATGAGCAGTTCTTC.